This T cell receptor (beta chain) was sequenced for a study of early T cells in non-severe SARS-CoV-2 infection. Tagging with unique molecular identifiers was applied to individual cDNA molecules. In TCRdb, the 5' RACE reads were re-called with MiXCR into one record per CDR3 protein. The data show tens of thousands of distinct CDR3 sequences, with less than 15% seen just once and more than 15% held by the top ten. The CDR3 consists of 15 residues. The V and J ends lost 7 bases and 5 bases respectively, with 20 bases between them. Study-wide results and caveats: Sequences matched to VDJdb favored anti-spike CD8 responses, while private and CD4 specificities were missed.

This clonotype was found many times. Its antigen remains unidentified. V and J are TRBV12-3 or TRBV12-4 and TRBJ2-5; D remains unclear. This TCR was sampled from an adult who was a healthcare worker with PCR-confirmed SARS-CoV-2 infection or an uninfected control (not recorded which). The sample consisted of whole blood. The CDR3 is CASTATPLTWETQYF. CDR3 sequence (DNA): TGTGCCAGCACCGCGACACCGCTGACGTGGGAGACCCAGTACTTC.